Listed below are T cell receptor beta chains from one sample, sequenced in a study of shared T cell receptors in the human thymus. Only in-frame clones appear in the TCRdb table, and some are missing; sequencing was by immunoSEQ multiplex PCR. The sample consists of about 380,000 clones, 85% to 95% of them appearing once. Sequencing input: thymocytes. Every receptor here comes from a human donor. Both conserved end residues are part of each CDR3. Fields, in order: clone size, J gene, V gene, D gene, CDR3 protein, CDR3 DNA. D genes are given only for firm matches. Expanded clones are given a class, and other clones once, few, many or no size at all.

clone_size: .; j_call: TRBJ2-2; v_call: TRBV19; d_call: .; cdr3_aa: CAAGPACPGELFF; cdr3_nt: TGTGCCGCAGGCCCCGCCTGCCCCGGGGAGCTGTTTTTT
clone_size: .; j_call: TRBJ2-1; v_call: TRBV28; d_call: TRBD2; cdr3_aa: CASSGGDNEQFF; cdr3_nt: TGTGCCAGCAGTGGGGGGGACAATGAGCAGTTCTTC
clone_size: .; j_call: TRBJ2-3; v_call: TRBV13; d_call: TRBD2; cdr3_aa: CASSPRIQRDQIDTQYF; cdr3_nt: TGTGCCAGCAGCCCCCGGATTCAGCGGGACCAGATAGATACGCAGTATTTT
clone_size: .; j_call: TRBJ1-2; v_call: TRBV9; d_call: .; cdr3_aa: CASSLGEIYGYTF; cdr3_nt: TGTGCCAGCAGCTTAGGTGAAATCTACGGCTACACCTTC
clone_size: once; j_call: TRBJ2-7; v_call: TRBV29-1; d_call: TRBD1; cdr3_aa: CSVSNRDRLAYEQYF; cdr3_nt: TGCAGCGTATCAAACCGGGACAGGCTCGCCTACGAGCAGTACTTC
clone_size: .; j_call: TRBJ2-7; v_call: TRBV5-1; d_call: TRBD2; cdr3_aa: CASSLGLAVSSYEQYF; cdr3_nt: TGCGCCAGCAGCCTCGGACTAGCCGTGAGCTCCTACGAGCAGTACTTC
clone_size: .; j_call: TRBJ1-1; v_call: TRBV20-1; d_call: .; cdr3_aa: CSAFPGNEAFF; cdr3_nt: TGCAGTGCTTTCCCGGGGAATGAAGCTTTCTTT
clone_size: .; j_call: TRBJ2-7; v_call: TRBV25-1; d_call: .; cdr3_aa: CASSEARAYEQYF; cdr3_nt: TGTGCCAGCAGTGAGGCCAGAGCCTACGAGCAGTACTTC
clone_size: .; j_call: TRBJ2-7; v_call: TRBV6-1; d_call: TRBD1; cdr3_aa: CASSGNRDRGYEQYF; cdr3_nt: TGTGCCAGCAGTGGAAATCGGGACAGGGGCTACGAGCAGTACTTC
clone_size: few; j_call: TRBJ2-5; v_call: TRBV27; d_call: .; cdr3_aa: CASISPGGETQYF; cdr3_nt: TGTGCCAGCATCTCTCCTGGGGGGGAGACCCAGTACTTC
clone_size: .; j_call: TRBJ1-4; v_call: TRBV7-2; d_call: TRBD1; cdr3_aa: CASSFTGTGGQTNEKLFF; cdr3_nt: TGTGCCAGCAGCTTTACCGGGACAGGGGGGCAAACTAATGAAAAACTGTTTTTT
clone_size: .; j_call: TRBJ1-3; v_call: TRBV6-5; d_call: .; cdr3_aa: CASRSKGLGNTIYF; cdr3_nt: TGTGCCAGCAGGTCCAAGGGCCTTGGAAACACCATATATTTT
clone_size: .; j_call: TRBJ2-7; v_call: TRBV11-2; d_call: TRBD1; cdr3_aa: CASSPWTGGASEQYF; cdr3_nt: TGTGCCAGCAGCCCTTGGACAGGGGGCGCTTCCGAGCAGTACTTC
clone_size: .; j_call: TRBJ1-2; v_call: TRBV4-3; d_call: .; cdr3_aa: CASSQDRTETEYGYTF; cdr3_nt: TGCGCCAGCAGCCAAGATCGGACCGAGACAGAGTATGGCTACACCTTC
clone_size: .; j_call: TRBJ1-5; v_call: TRBV11-2; d_call: .; cdr3_aa: CASSFLSGQVIGQPQHF; cdr3_nt: TGTGCCAGCAGCTTTTTGTCTGGCCAGGTTATCGGTCAGCCCCAGCATTTT
clone_size: .; j_call: TRBJ2-7; v_call: TRBV14; d_call: .; cdr3_aa: CASRGDYEQYF; cdr3_nt: TGTGCCAGCAGGGGTGACTACGAGCAGTACTTC
clone_size: .; j_call: TRBJ2-1; v_call: TRBV6-1; d_call: .; cdr3_aa: CASSDTRYNEQFF; cdr3_nt: TGTGCCAGCAGCGATACTAGGTACAATGAGCAGTTCTTC
clone_size: .; j_call: TRBJ2-4; v_call: TRBV2; d_call: TRBD2; cdr3_aa: CAAKRGLAGGAKNIQYF; cdr3_nt: TGTGCCGCAAAAAGGGGGCTAGCGGGAGGGGCCAAAAACATTCAGTACTTC
clone_size: .; j_call: TRBJ2-5; v_call: TRBV10-1; d_call: .; cdr3_aa: CASSESREGATQYF; cdr3_nt: TGCGCCAGCAGTGAGTCGAGGGAAGGGGCGACCCAGTACTTC
clone_size: .; j_call: TRBJ2-1; v_call: TRBV19; d_call: .; cdr3_aa: CAIPRDPRSHEQFF; cdr3_nt: TGTGCCATTCCCCGGGACCCACGTAGCCATGAGCAGTTCTTC
clone_size: .; j_call: TRBJ1-2; v_call: TRBV4-1; d_call: .; cdr3_aa: CASSQDGLGYTF; cdr3_nt: TGCGCCAGCAGCCAAGACGGGTTAGGCTACACCTTC
clone_size: .; j_call: TRBJ1-1; v_call: TRBV28; d_call: TRBD1; cdr3_aa: CASSWTGETEAFF; cdr3_nt: TGTGCCAGCAGCTGGACAGGGGAGACTGAAGCTTTCTTT
clone_size: .; j_call: TRBJ1-1; v_call: TRBV5-8; d_call: .; cdr3_aa: CASSLDRPITEAFF; cdr3_nt: TGTGCCAGCAGCTTGGACAGGCCTATCACTGAAGCTTTCTTT
clone_size: once; j_call: TRBJ1-4; v_call: TRBV28; d_call: .; cdr3_aa: CASSLRPARVGEKLFF; cdr3_nt: TGTGCCAGCAGTTTACGCCCGGCCAGGGTTGGTGAAAAACTGTTTTTT
clone_size: .; j_call: TRBJ2-5; v_call: TRBV5-4; d_call: TRBD2; cdr3_aa: CASSSEGLAEETQYF; cdr3_nt: TGTGCCAGCAGCTCTGAAGGACTAGCGGAAGAGACCCAGTACTTC
clone_size: .; j_call: TRBJ2-3; v_call: TRBV7-2; d_call: TRBD1; cdr3_aa: CASSLPGQRGKDTQYF; cdr3_nt: TGTGCCAGCAGTCTTCCGGGACAGAGGGGTAAAGATACGCAGTATTTT
clone_size: .; j_call: TRBJ2-4; v_call: TRBV29-1; d_call: .; cdr3_aa: CSVEARQGARDIQYF; cdr3_nt: TGCAGCGTTGAAGCCCGCCAGGGAGCGCGGGACATTCAGTACTTC
clone_size: once; j_call: TRBJ2-1; v_call: TRBV14; d_call: TRBD2; cdr3_aa: CASSQGGREYYNEQFF; cdr3_nt: TGTGCCAGCAGCCAAGGAGGGCGGGAGTACTACAATGAGCAGTTCTTC
clone_size: .; j_call: TRBJ2-7; v_call: TRBV5-1; d_call: .; cdr3_aa: CASSLWQGTSYEQYF; cdr3_nt: TGCGCCAGCAGCTTGTGGCAGGGGACCTCCTACGAGCAGTACTTC
clone_size: .; j_call: TRBJ2-7; v_call: TRBV6-6; d_call: .; cdr3_aa: CASSYASESSYEQYF; cdr3_nt: TGTGCCAGCAGTTACGCCAGCGAAAGCTCCTACGAGCAGTACTTC
clone_size: .; j_call: TRBJ2-7; v_call: TRBV28; d_call: TRBD2; cdr3_aa: CASIHSLGEGSYEQYF; cdr3_nt: TGTGCCAGCATCCACTCTTTGGGGGAGGGGTCCTACGAGCAGTACTTC
clone_size: .; j_call: TRBJ2-7; v_call: TRBV28; d_call: .; cdr3_aa: CASSVRDIEGNSYEQYF; cdr3_nt: TGTGCCAGCAGTGTTCGGGACATTGAGGGGAACTCCTACGAGCAGTACTTC
clone_size: .; j_call: TRBJ2-1; v_call: TRBV14; d_call: TRBD2; cdr3_aa: CASSHPAGGNEQFF; cdr3_nt: TGTGCCAGCAGCCACCCCGCGGGGGGCAATGAGCAGTTCTTC
clone_size: .; j_call: TRBJ2-3; v_call: TRBV7-2; d_call: TRBD2; cdr3_aa: CASSWGIAGVRTDTQYF; cdr3_nt: TGTGCCAGCAGCTGGGGGATAGCGGGAGTGAGGACAGATACGCAGTATTTT
clone_size: few; j_call: TRBJ2-5; v_call: TRBV5-1; d_call: TRBD2; cdr3_aa: CASSPARAGGGRETQYF; cdr3_nt: TGCGCCAGCAGCCCGGCCCGAGCGGGAGGCGGTAGGGAGACCCAGTACTTC
clone_size: .; j_call: TRBJ1-4; v_call: TRBV28; d_call: .; cdr3_aa: CASGPGLTYGGEKLFF; cdr3_nt: TGTGCCAGCGGTCCGGGCCTCACTTACGGGGGTGAAAAACTGTTTTTT
clone_size: .; j_call: TRBJ2-1; v_call: TRBV7-9; d_call: TRBD2; cdr3_aa: CASSPRGTSGRASYNEQFF; cdr3_nt: TGTGCCAGCAGCCCTCGAGGGACTAGCGGGAGGGCCTCCTACAATGAGCAGTTCTTC
clone_size: .; j_call: TRBJ1-2; v_call: TRBV6-1; d_call: TRBD1; cdr3_aa: CASSATRDRGSFYGYTF; cdr3_nt: TGTGCCAGCAGTGCTACTCGGGACAGGGGATCTTTCTATGGCTACACCTTC
clone_size: .; j_call: TRBJ2-7; v_call: TRBV4-1; d_call: .; cdr3_aa: CASSQDRGNPTYEQYF; cdr3_nt: TGCGCCAGCAGCCAAGACCGGGGGAATCCTACCTACGAGCAGTACTTC
clone_size: .; j_call: TRBJ1-2; v_call: TRBV29-1; d_call: .; cdr3_aa: CSVAREGVCGYTF; cdr3_nt: TGCAGCGTTGCTCGGGAGGGGGTCTGTGGCTACACCTTC
clone_size: .; j_call: TRBJ1-4; v_call: TRBV5-4; d_call: TRBD1; cdr3_aa: CASSGGADREQEKLFF; cdr3_nt: TGTGCCAGCAGCGGGGGGGCGGACAGGGAGCAAGAAAAACTGTTTTTT
clone_size: .; j_call: TRBJ1-1; v_call: TRBV9; d_call: TRBD1; cdr3_aa: CASSEGQLNTEAFF; cdr3_nt: TGTGCCAGCAGCGAGGGACAGCTGAACACTGAAGCTTTCTTT
clone_size: .; j_call: TRBJ2-5; v_call: TRBV27; d_call: .; cdr3_aa: CASSFGTRKRETQYF; cdr3_nt: TGTGCCAGCAGTTTCGGCACCCGGAAAAGGGAGACCCAGTACTTC
clone_size: .; j_call: TRBJ1-5; v_call: TRBV28; d_call: .; cdr3_aa: CASSFRTRADQPQHF; cdr3_nt: TGTGCCAGCAGTTTCCGGACCCGGGCCGATCAGCCCCAGCATTTT
clone_size: once; j_call: TRBJ2-1; v_call: TRBV25-1; d_call: .; cdr3_aa: CASSEYGRDSYNEQFF; cdr3_nt: TGTGCCAGCAGTGAATATGGGCGGGACTCCTACAATGAGCAGTTCTTC
clone_size: .; j_call: TRBJ2-5; v_call: TRBV6-1; d_call: .; cdr3_aa: CASSPGLKETQYF; cdr3_nt: TGTGCCAGCAGCCCGGGACTCAAAGAGACCCAGTACTTC
clone_size: .; j_call: TRBJ2-3; v_call: TRBV2; d_call: TRBD2; cdr3_aa: CASRDTRTSGRVADTQYF; cdr3_nt: TGTGCCAGCAGAGACACCCGGACTAGCGGGAGGGTGGCAGATACGCAGTATTTT
clone_size: once; j_call: TRBJ2-2; v_call: TRBV28; d_call: TRBD2; cdr3_aa: CASSGGLEMNTGELFF; cdr3_nt: TGTGCCAGCTCAGGCGGACTAGAGATGAACACCGGGGAGCTGTTTTTT
clone_size: .; j_call: TRBJ2-7; v_call: TRBV5-1; d_call: .; cdr3_aa: CASSLAPQAYEQYF; cdr3_nt: TGCGCCAGCAGCTTGGCCCCACAGGCCTACGAGCAGTACTTC
clone_size: .; j_call: TRBJ2-3; v_call: TRBV15; d_call: TRBD1; cdr3_aa: CATSTGTGGTDTQYF; cdr3_nt: TGTGCCACCAGCACAGGGACAGGAGGGACAGATACGCAGTATTTT
clone_size: once; j_call: TRBJ2-1; v_call: TRBV15; d_call: TRBD1; cdr3_aa: CATSPGTGAFNEQFF; cdr3_nt: TGTGCCACCAGCCCCGGGACAGGGGCCTTCAATGAGCAGTTCTTC
clone_size: .; j_call: TRBJ2-2; v_call: TRBV5-4; d_call: .; cdr3_aa: CASSDEGTGELFF; cdr3_nt: TGTGCCAGCAGCGACGAAGGCACCGGGGAGCTGTTTTTT